This T cell receptor beta chain stems from a study of blood T cell repertoires in COVID-19. Study summary: The study drew acute and convalescent COVID-19 samples from the United States, Italy and Spain. T cells, B-cell-depleted T cells, or PBMCs supplied cDNA or gDNA.

As processed by the authors: Estimation of nucleated cell counts was performed using reference gene primer amplification. Method: immunoSEQ multiplex PCR; TCRdb's copy keeps in-frame clones and lacks some. That table is the source of V, J and clone size, and D and trimming were worked out from the DNA. The table lists fewer than 150,000 clones, 85% of them singletons. As regards this clone: Other nucleotide sequences in the sample specify the same CDR3.

Germline V gene data show CDR1 as SGDLS and CDR2 as YYNGEE. The length of the CDR3 is 14 residues. V lost 2 bases and J lost 4; bases outside the gene matches: 1. The TCR comes from a human donor in a cohort sampled during active COVID-19. Input material: peripheral blood. This chain connects TRBV9 to TRBJ2-7; 12 bases align to TRBD1. This chain's CDR3 is CASSVGQGAYEQYF. CDR3 DNA: TGTGCCAGCAGCGTGGGACAGGGGGCATACGAGCAGTACTTC.